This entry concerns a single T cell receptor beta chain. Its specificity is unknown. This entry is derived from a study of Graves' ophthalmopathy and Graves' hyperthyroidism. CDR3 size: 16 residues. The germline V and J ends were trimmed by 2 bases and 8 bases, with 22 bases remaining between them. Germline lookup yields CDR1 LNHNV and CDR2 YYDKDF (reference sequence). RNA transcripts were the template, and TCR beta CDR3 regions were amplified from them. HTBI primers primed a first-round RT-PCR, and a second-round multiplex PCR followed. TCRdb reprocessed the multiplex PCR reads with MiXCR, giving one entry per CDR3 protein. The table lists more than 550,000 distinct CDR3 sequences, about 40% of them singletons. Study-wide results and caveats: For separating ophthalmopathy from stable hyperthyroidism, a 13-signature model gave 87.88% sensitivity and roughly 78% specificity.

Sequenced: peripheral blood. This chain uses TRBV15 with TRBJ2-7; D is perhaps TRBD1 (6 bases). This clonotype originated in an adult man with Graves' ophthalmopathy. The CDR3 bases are TGTGCCACCAGCAGACTTGCAACAGGGAGCAAGTACAAGCAGTACTTC. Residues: CATSRLATGSKYKQYF.